The 28 T cell receptor beta chains below were found in one sample sequenced in a study of blood T cell repertoires in COVID-19. The repertoire was sequenced with immunoSEQ multiplex PCR; TCRdb's copy has only in-frame clones and lacks some. The data contain 110,000 to 150,000 clones, roughly 88% of them singletons. Sample: PBMCs or T cells enriched from blood (not recorded which). These receptors originate from a man aged 45-65 years who had recovered from COVID-19.

V usage is TRBV27 and J usage is TRBJ1-1; D is possibly TRBD1 (6 bases). CDR3 length equals 14 residues. With 3 bases removed from V and 5 bases from J, the gap between germline ends came to 13 bases. CDR1 and CDR2 from the germline V gene are MNHEY and SMNVEV (reference sequence). The CDR3 nucleotides are TGTGCCAGCAGTTTCGCAGGGGCGCGGACTGAAGCTTTCTTT. Translation gives CASSFAGARTEAFF.

The chain links TRBV4-3 to TRBJ2-1; D remains unclear. This CDR3 spans 14 amino acids. Germline V CDR1 and CDR2: LGHNA, YSLEER. V was shortened by 0 bases and J by 6 bases, with 9 bases between the two germline ends. CDR3 bases: TGCGCCAGCAGCCAAGAATGGGCTACCAATGAGCAGTTCTTC. Translated, it gives CASSQEWATNEQFF.

This clone was found a few times. This chain connects TRBV24-1 to TRBJ2-5; weak D call: TRBD1 (5 bases). There are 14 residues in the CDR3. V was clipped by 5 bases and J by 5 bases, with 14 bases between them. Germline V gives CDR1 KGHDR, CDR2 SFDVKD. The CDR3 sequence is CATSGPNGAETQYF. CDR3 coding DNA: TGTGCCACCAGTGGCCCAAATGGGGCGGAGACCCAGTACTTC.

The V gene is TRBV27, the J gene TRBJ1-1; 9 nucleotides agree with TRBD1. V dropped 5 bases and J dropped 7; count of bases not matched to a gene: 2. CDR1 and CDR2 from the germline V gene are MNHEY and SMNVEV (reference sequence). CDR3 length: 12 residues. CDR3 protein: CASSRQGGEAFF. The CDR3 nucleotides read TGTGCCAGCAGTCGACAGGGGGGTGAAGCTTTCTTT.

The V gene is TRBV7-3, the J gene TRBJ2-1, with TRBD2 matching over 15 bases. The CDR3 sequence is 17 residues long. V lost 3 bases to trimming and J lost 8 bases; unmatched junction nucleotides: 8. Germline V gene data show CDR1 as SGHTA and CDR2 as FQGTGA. CDR3 DNA: TGTGCCAGCAGCTTTCTTCGGACTAGCGGGAGGGCCGATGAGCAGTTCTTC. Protein product: CASSFLRTSGRADEQFF.

The V gene is TRBV7-2, the J gene TRBJ2-1; 10 bases are shared with TRBD2. The CDR3 spans 17 residues. The ends lost 0 bases at V and 0 bases at J; junction bases unmatched: 2. The germline V gene has CDR1 SGHTA and CDR2 FQGNSA. The CDR3 coding sequence is TGTGCCAGCAGCTTAGCCCGGACTAGCGGCTCCTACAATGAGCAGTTCTTC. Its protein product is CASSLARTSGSYNEQFF.

This rearrangement joins TRBV11-1 to TRBJ2-1; the match to TRBD1 covers 7 bases. Germline-derived CDR1 and CDR2 are SGHAT and FQDESV (reference sequence). The CDR3 is 15 residues long. V shed 0 bases, J shed 6 bases, and the junction held 5 bases outside the gene matches. This CDR3 reads CASSLAIQGLNEQFF. For the CDR3, the DNA is TGTGCCAGCAGCTTAGCAATACAGGGGCTCAATGAGCAGTTCTTC.

This rearrangement joins TRBV15 to TRBJ2-7, with 7 bases matching TRBD1. The CDR3 is 16 amino acids. V shed 1 base and J 3 bases; nucleotides not matched to a gene: 9. The germline CDR1 and CDR2 sequences are LNHNV and YYDKDF (reference sequence). DNA for the CDR3: TGTGCCACCAGCAGAGTCGAGGCAGGGGGTCTCTACGAGCAGTACGTC. Its protein product is CATSRVEAGGLYEQYV.

The chain uses TRBV28 and TRBJ1-1; no reliable D call. V was clipped by 10 bases and J by 3 bases, with 15 bases between them. Germline V lookup: CDR1 MDHEN, CDR2 SYDVKM. This CDR3 is 13 amino acids long. This CDR3 reads CAITREFDTEAFF. The CDR3 coding sequence is TGTGCCATCACTAGGGAATTCGACACTGAAGCTTTCTTT.

This clone was observed a few times. This chain links TRBV2 with TRBJ2-2; 7 positions agree with TRBD2. CDR1 and CDR2 (germline): SNHLY, FYNNEI. V was pared by 6 bases and J by 0 bases, with 7 bases of the junction left unmatched. The CDR3 sequence is 16 residues long. The CDR3 DNA is TGTGCCAGCAGCGAACGGGGACTACCGAACACCGGGGAGCTGTTTTTT. This encodes CASSERGLPNTGELFF.

J is TRBJ1-4 and V is TRBV4-3, with D possibly matching TRBD1 (6 bases). The length of the CDR3 is 15 residues. Deletions cut 4 bases from V and 5 bases from J, with 14 bases between. The germline gives CDR1 LGHNA, CDR2 YSLEER. CDR3 region: CASSRGGHKNEKLFF. In DNA, the CDR3 is TGCGCCAGCAGCCGAGGGGGACATAAGAATGAAAAACTGTTTTTT.

The rearrangement joins TRBV6-1 to TRBJ2-3; D may be TRBD2 (5 bases). CDR1 and CDR2 from the germline V gene are MNHNS and SASEGT. The length of the CDR3 is 16 residues. The ends were cut back, 4 bases at V and 0 bases at J, with 14 bases in the middle. The CDR3 bases are TGTGCCAGCAGTGGGACTTCAACTTGGAGCACAGATACGCAGTATTTT. Its translation: CASSGTSTWSTDTQYF.

In its sample, this clone was seen a few times. The genes are TRBV6-1 and TRBJ1-1; D uncertain. The CDR3 spans 15 residues. Germline CDR1 reads MNHNS; CDR2 reads SASEGT. The V gene lost 1 base and the J gene lost 5 bases, with 14 bases spanning the gap. CDR3 sequence reads: CASSEGSAGRTEAFF. CDR3 DNA sequence: TGTGCCAGCAGTGAAGGGTCTGCAGGTCGGACTGAAGCTTTCTTT.

This clone showed up just a few times. The rearrangement joins TRBV7-9 to TRBJ2-1; D may be TRBD1 (6 bases). CDR1 and CDR2 from the germline V gene are SEHNR and FQNEAQ (reference sequence). CDR3 length equals 13 residues. V was pared by 5 bases and J by 8 bases, with 13 bases between. The CDR3 loop is CASSHPRGDEQFF. The CDR3 nucleotides are TGTGCCAGCAGCCATCCCAGGGGTGATGAGCAGTTCTTC. The full variable domain, with the rest looked up from reference TRBV7-9 and TRBJ2-1, is DTGVSQNPRHKITKRGQNVTFRCDPISEHNRLYWYRQTLGQGPEFLTYFQNEAQLEKSRLLSDRFSAERPKGSFSTLEIQRTEQGDSAMYLCASSHPRGDEQFFGPGTRLTVL.

The rearrangement links TRBV6-5 to TRBJ1-4; 9 nucleotides agree with TRBD1. This CDR3 has 14 residues. The trim removed 4 bases at V and 8 bases at J, leaving 5 bases unmatched. Germline CDR1 reads MNHEY; CDR2 reads SVGAGI. CDR3 sequence (DNA): TGTGCCAGCAGTTGGACAGGGGAAAAGGAAAAACTGTTTTTT. This gives the protein CASSWTGEKEKLFF.

The CDR3 DNA reads TGCGCCAGCAGGGTGGGGGCTGATGAGCAGTTCTTC. Encoded protein: CASRVGADEQFF. The J gene is TRBJ2-1, the V gene TRBV5-1, with D possibly being TRBD1 (6 bases). Germline assignment: CDR1 SGHRS and CDR2 YFSETQ. The CDR3 runs 12 residues. The V end lost 5 bases, the J end lost 8 bases, and 11 bases lay between the germline ends.

The chain recombines TRBV2 with TRBJ1-3, with 9 bases that match TRBD1. V gave up 6 bases and J gave up 1 base; unmatched junction bases: 7. The germline gives CDR1 SNHLY, CDR2 FYNNEI. The CDR3 has 16 amino acids. The CDR3 loop is CASSAAGTGSGNTIYF. CDR3 nucleotide sequence: TGTGCCAGCAGCGCTGCCGGGACAGGGTCTGGAAACACCATATATTTT.

The chain is built from TRBV6-2 or TRBV6-3 and TRBJ2-3; TRBD2 is a possible D gene (5 bases). Per germline, CDR1 MNHEY and CDR2 SVGEGT. CDR3 size: 12 residues. Trimming removed 6 bases from V and 5 bases from J, with 9 bases in between. For the CDR3, the DNA is TGTGCCAGCAGCCCTGGAGGAGATACGCAGTATTTT. Protein: CASSPGGDTQYF.

The sample holds one count of this clone. The V and J genes are TRBV9 and TRBJ1-3; 7 nucleotides match TRBD1. The ends lost 1 base at V and 0 bases at J; junction bases unmatched: 7. The CDR3 runs 17 residues. Germline V gene lookup returns CDR1 SGDLS and CDR2 YYNGEE. CDR3 nucleotides: TGTGCCAGCAGCGTAAGGGACAGCCGATTCTCTGGAAACACCATATATTTT. It is translated as CASSVRDSRFSGNTIYF.

V gene TRBV10-2 combines with J gene TRBJ2-7; weak D call: TRBD2 (6 bases). The CDR3 has 14 residues. Between the trimmed V and J ends, which lost 7 bases and 0 bases, there was a span of 13 bases. Germline V gives CDR1 WSHSY, CDR2 SAAADI. The CDR3, as DNA: TGCGCCAGCACCCCGGAGGGTCTCTCCTACGAGCAGTACTTC. Residues: CASTPEGLSYEQYF.

V usage is TRBV11-3 and J usage is TRBJ1-5; D ambiguous. The CDR3 extends over 19 amino acids. Per the germline V gene, CDR1 is SGHNT and CDR2 is YENEEA. V was trimmed by 4 bases and J by 0 bases, leaving 22 bases between them. Here the CDR3 reads CASSSRPARFNNSNQPQHF. DNA of the CDR3: TGTGCCAGCAGCTCCAGGCCGGCCAGATTCAATAATAGCAATCAGCCCCAGCATTTT.

V usage is TRBV28 and J usage is TRBJ1-2; tentatively, D is TRBD1 (5 bases). Germline V gene lookup returns CDR1 MDHEN and CDR2 SYDVKM. The CDR3 runs 15 residues. V was pared by 4 bases and J by 1 base, with 13 bases between. The CDR3 nucleotides are TGTGCCAGCAGTTCCGGAGGGGATGGTAACTATGGCTACACCTTC. It encodes CASSSGGDGNYGYTF.

CDR3 in amino acids: CASSLPSGDWTQYF. Written as DNA, the CDR3 is TGTGCCAGCAGCCTACCTAGCGGAGATTGGACCCAGTACTTC. The J gene is TRBJ2-5, the V gene TRBV3-1 (or the pseudogene TRBV3-2), with 7 bases matching TRBD2. This CDR3 region has 14 residues. Looked up from germline, CDR1 is LGHDT and CDR2 is YNNKEL (reference sequence). Trimming cost V 4 bases and J 7 bases; bases outside gene matches: 9.

This chain connects TRBV19 to TRBJ2-1; the D is unclear. Trimming removed 0 bases at V and 4 bases at J, with 7 bases between. CDR1 is LNHDA, CDR2 SQIVND, per germline (reference sequence). The CDR3 has 14 residues. The chain's CDR3 is CASSIDGEYNEQFF. The CDR3 nucleotides are TGTGCCAGTAGTATAGACGGAGAATACAATGAGCAGTTCTTC. The full variable domain, rest sourced from reference TRBV19 and TRBJ2-1, is DGGITQSPKYLFRKEGQNVTLSCEQNLNHDAMYWYRQDPGQGLRLIYYSQIVNDFQKGDIAEGYSVSREKKESFPLTVTSAQKNPTAFYLCASSIDGEYNEQFFGPGTRLTVL.

The J gene is TRBJ1-1, the V gene TRBV18; no clear D. V was shortened by 3 bases and J by 3 bases, with 11 bases between the two germline ends. The CDR3 consists of 14 residues. Germline-derived CDR1 and CDR2 are KGHSH and LQKENI. This CDR3 reads CASSPMFSDTEAFF. CDR3 nucleotide sequence: TGTGCCAGCTCACCTATGTTCTCGGACACTGAAGCTTTCTTT.

The sample holds a few counts of this clone. The V and J genes are TRBV3-1 (or the pseudogene TRBV3-2) and TRBJ1-2; tentatively, D is TRBD1 (6 bases). Germline assignment: CDR1 LGHDT and CDR2 YNNKEL (reference sequence). The ends were cut back, 1 base at V and 4 bases at J, with 16 bases in the middle. The CDR3 is 16 amino acids. CDR3 DNA sequence: TGTGCCAGCAGCCAAGCGTACACCAGGGGTTCCTATGGCTACACCTTC. Protein: CASSQAYTRGSYGYTF.

The chain joins TRBV4-1 to TRBJ1-6; D uncertain. Germline V gives CDR1 MGHRA, CDR2 YSYEKL. The CDR3 consists of 13 residues. V was clipped by 0 bases and J by 13 bases, with 10 bases between them. The CDR3 DNA follows: TGCGCCAGCAGCCAAGATCTACGACTCCCCCTCCACTTT. Its translation: CASSQDLRLPLHF.

The chain carries TRBV5-1 and TRBJ1-1; no definite D call. Looked up from germline, CDR1 is SGHRS and CDR2 is YFSETQ. CDR3 size: 16 residues. Deletions cut 6 bases from V and 0 bases from J, with 18 bases between. CDR3: CASKESSGYMNTEAFF. In DNA form, the CDR3 reads TGCGCCAGCAAAGAGTCCTCGGGTTACATGAACACTGAAGCTTTCTTT.